These 22 T cell receptor beta chains originate from one sample sequenced in a study of T cell responses to AZD1222 COVID-19 vaccine. Using immunoSEQ multiplex PCR, the repertoire was profiled, and TCRdb retains in-frame clones only, with some absent. The sample has about 180,000 clones; approximately 90% are singletons. Sequencing used peripheral blood, obtained 28 days after the second dose of the MenACWY control vaccine. The receptor source for this set is an adult who received the MenACWY meningococcal vaccine as a control.

The chain links TRBV7-2 to TRBJ1-1; perhaps TRBD1 as D (5 bases). The CDR3 length is 15 residues. Trimming took off 3 bases at V and 0 bases at J, with 11 bases between the two ends. Germline CDR1 and CDR2: SGHTA and FQGNSA. This chain's CDR3 is CASSFQGGLNTEAFF. The CDR3 DNA follows: TGTGCCAGCAGCTTTCAGGGAGGGCTGAACACTGAAGCTTTCTTT. Using reference TRBV7-2 and TRBJ1-1 for the parts outside the CDR3, the full variable domain is GAGVSQSPSNKVTEKGKDVELRCDPISGHTALYWYRQSLGQGLEFLIYFQGNSAPDKSGLPSDRFSAERTGGSVSTLTIQRTQQEDSAVYLCASSFQGGLNTEAFFGQGTRLTVV.

The gene calls are TRBV7-9 and TRBJ1-1, with D possibly being TRBD1 (5 bases). Trimming removed 1 base at V and 6 bases at J, with 15 bases between. The CDR3 is made up of 15 amino acids. Germline CDR1 and CDR2: SEHNR and FQNEAQ (reference sequence). The CDR3 region has the DNA TGTGCCAGCAGCTTAGACCGGTGGGGGGTCTCTGAAGCTTTCTTT. It is translated as CASSLDRWGVSEAFF.

The J gene is TRBJ2-7, the V gene TRBV18, with D hard to call. The CDR3 is 14 residues long. Trimming stripped 6 bases from V and 0 bases from J, with 12 bases between. Looked up from germline, CDR1 is KGHSH and CDR2 is LQKENI. The CDR3 DNA is TGTGCCAGCTCCCCGGAAGTGGACTCCTACGAGCAGTACTTC. Its translation is CASSPEVDSYEQYF.

Comments on this clone: The same CDR3 arises from other DNA sequences in this sample as well. This sequence joins TRBV3-1 (or the pseudogene TRBV3-2) and TRBJ1-3, with 7 positions matching TRBD1. Germline-derived CDR1 and CDR2 are LGHDT and YNNKEL (reference sequence). The CDR3 sequence is 15 residues long. With 1 base clipped from V and 10 bases from J, the junction kept 10 bases outside the gene matches. The CDR3 DNA reads TGTGCCAGCAGCCAAGTAACAGGGGTACCAAATACCATATATTTT. Its translation is CASSQVTGVPNTIYF.

The V gene is TRBV27, the J gene TRBJ1-1; possibly TRBD1 for D (6 bases). Germline CDR1 MNHEY, CDR2 SMNVEV (reference sequence). The CDR3 extends over 14 amino acids. Trimming removed 4 bases from V and 1 base from J, with 10 bases in between. The CDR3 sequence is CASSSWGQNTEAFF. CDR3 nucleotide sequence: TGTGCCAGCAGTTCATGGGGACAGAACACTGAAGCTTTCTTT.

The rearrangement joins TRBV4-3 to TRBJ2-7; the D is unclear. Between the trimmed V and J ends, which lost 4 bases and 2 bases, there was a span of 12 bases. The CDR3 extends over 14 amino acids. CDR1 is LGHNA, CDR2 YSLEER, per germline. CDR3 coding DNA: TGCGCCAGCAGCCCCTCACCGTCCACCTACGAGCAGTACTTC. Its translation: CASSPSPSTYEQYF.

The rearrangement links TRBV6-5 to TRBJ1-3, with D perhaps TRBD1 (6 bases). The CDR3 runs 15 residues. Per germline, CDR1 MNHEY and CDR2 SVGAGI. V was shortened by 6 bases and J by 0 bases, with 12 bases between the two germline ends. CDR3 DNA sequence: TGTGCCAGCAGCGCCAGGGGCCGCTCTGGAAACACCATATATTTT. Amino acid sequence: CASSARGRSGNTIYF.

The chain employs TRBV7-2 and TRBJ2-7; D gene unclear. The CDR3 is 14 residues long. Germline V gives CDR1 SGHTA, CDR2 FQGNSA. V lost 4 bases and J lost 5, with 15 bases in between. The CDR3: CASSWPPSLNEQYF. Written as DNA, the CDR3 is TGTGCCAGCAGCTGGCCCCCCTCGCTCAACGAGCAGTACTTC.

This clone has only one observation. CDR3: CAWSPSGLSPQHF. CDR3 in DNA: TGTGCCTGGAGTCCGTCAGGGCTTTCGCCCCAGCATTTT. V is TRBV30 and J is TRBJ1-5; TRBD1 is a possible D gene (5 bases). The CDR3 has 13 amino acids. Germline V gene sequence: CDR1 GTSNPN, CDR2 SVGIG (reference sequence). V was clipped by 2 bases and J by 9 bases, with 14 bases between them.

This clone has more than one count but fewer than ten. The V call is TRBV19, the J call TRBJ1-4, with D possibly matching TRBD1 (6 bases). V was pared by 3 bases and J by 7 bases, with 15 bases between. CDR3 length: 15 amino acids. The germline V gene has CDR1 LNHDA and CDR2 SQIVND (reference sequence). The CDR3, as DNA: TGTGCCAGTAGTATCTCTCGGGGGGCGGGTGAAAAACTGTTTTTT. Encoded protein: CASSISRGAGEKLFF.

The chain joins TRBV5-4 to TRBJ2-2, with 14 bases matching TRBD2. The CDR3 is 17 amino acids. V lost 3 bases and J lost 6; bases outside the gene matches: 7. CDR1 and CDR2 from the germline V gene are SGHNT and YYREEE (reference sequence). CDR3 nucleotides: TGTGCCAGCAGCTCGGGACTAGCGGGAGTAATGGCCGGGGAGCTGTTTTTT. Its protein is CASSSGLAGVMAGELFF.

The gene calls are TRBV21-1 and TRBJ1-5. TRBV21-1 has pseudogene status. This CDR3 spans 16 amino acids. The CDR3 sequence is CASSKGCGRRNQPQHF. Written as DNA, the CDR3 is TGTGCCAGCAGCAAAGGGTGTGGGAGGCGCAATCAGCCCCAGCATTTT.

The chain couples TRBV19 to TRBJ1-5; no definite D call. The CDR3 is 17 residues long. Germline V CDR1 and CDR2: LNHDA, SQIVND (reference sequence). The V gene lost 2 bases and the J gene lost 3 bases, with 17 bases spanning the gap. CDR3 sequence: CASSIFLVGSLNQPQHF. DNA of the CDR3: TGTGCCAGTAGTATATTTCTGGTTGGCAGCCTCAATCAGCCCCAGCATTTT.

A few counts support this clone. The V and J genes are TRBV25-1 and TRBJ2-1, with TRBD2 matching 14 bases. The germline V gene encodes CDR1 MGHDK and CDR2 SYGVNS. The CDR3 totals 16 residues. V lost 2 bases, J lost 7 bases, and 4 bases stayed unmatched. The CDR3 here is CASSEGLAGGMNEQFF. The CDR3 DNA is TGTGCCAGCAGTGAAGGACTAGCGGGAGGTATGAATGAGCAGTTCTTC.

This chain connects TRBV6-5 to TRBJ1-2; the match to TRBD1 covers 7 bases. The CDR3 extends over 15 amino acids. From germline, CDR1 is MNHEY and CDR2 SVGAGI. J lost 5 bases, V lost 3 bases, and 9 bases had no gene match. The CDR3 is CASSYSRVRGYGYTF. The CDR3 nucleotides are TGTGCCAGCAGTTATAGTAGAGTCAGGGGGTATGGCTACACCTTC.

This clone was recorded at least ten times. This chain joins TRBV11-2 and TRBJ2-1, with TRBD2 identical over 8 bases. Germline CDR1 and CDR2: SGHAT and FQNNGV. J gave up 2 bases and V 4 bases, and 4 bases lay outside the gene matches. This CDR3 spans 15 amino acids. CDR3 region: CASSSSGSPYNEQFF. The CDR3 DNA follows: TGTGCCAGCAGCTCAAGCGGGAGTCCCTACAATGAGCAGTTCTTC.

This rearrangement joins TRBV28 to TRBJ2-1; D not certain. Between the trimmed V and J ends, which lost 3 bases and 0 bases, there was a span of 18 bases. The CDR3 runs 18 residues. CDR1 and CDR2 (germline): MDHEN, SYDVKM. The DNA of the CDR3 is TGTGCCAGCAGTTTGGGTATGGTTATAGGCAGCTCCTACAATGAGCAGTTCTTC. It specifies CASSLGMVIGSSYNEQFF.

V and J are TRBV7-2 and TRBJ2-7, with a weak D call TRBD2 (7 bases). In germline, CDR1 is SGHTA, CDR2 FQGNSA. This CDR3 is built from 13 residues. The V end lost 5 bases, the J end lost 7 bases, and 15 bases lay between the germline ends. The CDR3 DNA reads as TGTGCCAGCAGCCAGTGGGGGGGCCAAGAGCAGTACTTC. This translates into CASSQWGGQEQYF.

The V call is TRBV10-3, the J call TRBJ1-3; no clear D gene. The CDR3 consists of 13 residues. Per the germline V gene, CDR1 is ENHRY and CDR2 is SYGVKD. Trimming took 3 bases from V and 2 from J, leaving 5 bases between them. CDR3 bases: TGTGCCATCAGTGACGGGACTGGAAACACCATATATTTT. Protein product: CAISDGTGNTIYF.

The chain carries TRBV6-2 or TRBV6-3 and TRBJ1-5, with TRBD1 matching over 8 bases. The V gene end was trimmed by 3 bases and the J gene end by 7 bases; junction bases not matched to a gene: 5. The V gene's germline CDR1 is MNHEY and CDR2 SVGEGT. The CDR3 extends over 14 amino acids. CDR3 in DNA: TGTGCCAGCAGTTATCCAGGGGGCGAACAGCCCCAGCATTTT. Translating gives CASSYPGGEQPQHF.

This chain connects TRBV2 to TRBJ2-7, with D perhaps TRBD2 (5 bases). V was cut by 3 bases and J by 4 bases, with 19 bases left in between. This CDR3 comprises 16 residues. Germline CDR1 is SNHLY and CDR2 is FYNNEI. The CDR3 coding sequence is TGTGCCAGCAGTGACAAGGGCAGCCTCGGGGTATACGAGCAGTACTTC. Protein product: CASSDKGSLGVYEQYF.

The J gene is TRBJ2-2, the V gene TRBV3-1 (or the pseudogene TRBV3-2); D call uncertain. This CDR3 is 16 amino acids long. Deletions cut 1 base from V and 0 bases from J, with 9 bases between. Germline V gene sequence: CDR1 LGHDT, CDR2 YNNKEL (reference sequence). In DNA form, the CDR3 reads TGTGCCAGCAGCCAAGTCCGCCCCTCGAACACCGGGGAGCTGTTTTTT. This codes for CASSQVRPSNTGELFF.